This TCR beta chain was captured by sequencing in a study of blood T cell repertoires in COVID-19 (TCRdb year 2020). For the wider study: The collaborator samples originated in the United States, Italy and Spain and spanned the acute and convalescent phases of COVID-19. The material from the prospective study consisted of cDNA or gDNA derived from T cells, B-cell-depleted T cells, or PBMCs. Deeply sampled blood TCRbeta repertoires from subjects exposed to, actively infected with, or recovered from COVID-19 were included in the dataset. A freely available public database, intended as a resource for researchers studying the immune response to SARS-CoV-2, is where the repertoires were released. The samples were drawn from the first 160 participants of the ongoing ImmuneRACE study and from 1,254 subjects provided by 6 global collaborators. Nearly every sample came with metadata listing a de-identified subject ID, COVID-19 status, age in years and sex. HLA class I and class II types, where available, came from metadata supplied by the sample provider rather than from assay-based typing. Points the paper makes about the study in general: Clinical and demographic metadata were provided uncurated, with the amount varying by source and participant.

Collaborating institutions collected whole blood in K2EDTA tubes following their own protocols. For TCRbeta analysis, collaborators shipped samples as frozen whole blood, isolated PBMCs, or DNA extracted from either of those sample types. The immunoSEQ Assay, a bias-controlled multiplex PCR, was used to amplify TCRbeta CDR3 regions from genomic DNA. The published analysis was carried out like this. Within the assay, amplification of reference gene primers was used to estimate how many nucleated cells each sample contained. To quantify the absolute abundance of each unique TCRbeta CDR3 rearrangement, sequence reads were collapsed and filtered. For each sample, productive Simpson clonality was calculated as the square root of Simpson's diversity index over productive rearrangements. Drawn from immuneACCESS, this table holds only the in-frame rearrangements with V and J called that TCRdb kept. Clones are partly lost; checked studies trace under half to an unresolved V gene and leave the rest unexplained. V, J and clone size are taken as reported in that table, and D and trimming were inferred from the DNA itself. In all, the sample holds about 170,000 clones, and approximately 82% of those were seen once. The leading ten clones occupy about 20% of the sample.

Sequences SGHVS (CDR1) and FNYEAQ (CDR2) are obtained from the germline V gene. From the cysteine through the phenylalanine, the CDR3 covers 14 amino acids. Just CDR3 DNA is preserved here, 42 bases in frame from base 1. The V end loses 1 base and the J end loses 4 bases, and a stretch of 11 bases separates them. This clone was recorded only once. The target of this receptor is not known. Base qualities are not provided; no much larger clone lies one nucleotide away. The source is an elderly woman with acute or convalescent COVID-19. The specimen sequenced was peripheral blood. The sequence is built from TRBV7-6 and TRBJ2-7; perhaps TRBD2 is the D gene, with 5 bases matching. The sequence in DNA is TGTGCCAGCAGCTTAGTGCTGGACTCTTACGAGCAGTACTTC. This gives the protein CASSLVLDSYEQYF. The full variable domain, with segments outside the CDR3 supplied by the reference TRBV7-6 and TRBJ2-7 proteins, appears as GAGVSQSPRYKVTKRGQDVALRCDPISGHVSLYWYRQALGQGPEFLTYFNYEAQQDKSGLPNDRFSAERPEGSISTLTIQRTEQRDSAMYRCASSLVLDSYEQYFGPGTRLTVT.